This record concerns one TCR beta chain sequence. Trimming took 3 bases from V and 3 from J, leaving 9 bases between them. The CDR3 is made up of 14 amino acids. Germline CDR1 and CDR2: MNHNS and SASEGT. This entry belongs to a study of T cell changes during pregnancy in multiple sclerosis. The table came from immunoSEQ multiplex PCR; TCRdb's copy has only in-frame clones and leaves some out. The sample comprises 25,000 to 35,000 clones, roughly nine tenths of which are singletons, and 5.1% rests with the top ten. Sample: CD8+ T cells from peripheral blood mononuclear cells, taken in the first trimester of pregnancy. This chain connects TRBV6-1 to TRBJ2-1; D gene unclear. This clonotype was obtained from a female donor with multiple sclerosis, enrolled in a pregnancy study. CDR3 region: CASSESDFYNEQFF. The CDR3 DNA reads as TGTGCCAGCAGTGAGTCCGACTTCTACAATGAGCAGTTCTTC.